What follows describes a single T cell receptor beta chain. This sample is part of a study of T cells after yellow fever vaccination. Germline-derived CDR1 and CDR2 are MNHEY and SVGAGI. CDR3 length: 14 amino acids. The V and J ends lost 3 bases and 0 bases respectively, with 6 bases between them. TCRdb itself ran the 5' RACE reads through MiXCR, one entry per CDR3 protein. The sample shows approximately 510,000 distinct CDR3 sequences, 20% to 25% of them seen only once. The genes are TRBV6-5 and TRBJ2-1, with unresolved D. The TCR sequence derives from a man between 18 and 29 years old who received the YFV17D yellow fever vaccine. Here the sequenced sample was PBMCs, taken less than 25 days after the first yellow fever vaccination. CDR3 DNA: TGTGCCAGCAGTTATACCACCTCCTACAATGAGCAGTTCTTC. Protein: CASSYTTSYNEQFF.